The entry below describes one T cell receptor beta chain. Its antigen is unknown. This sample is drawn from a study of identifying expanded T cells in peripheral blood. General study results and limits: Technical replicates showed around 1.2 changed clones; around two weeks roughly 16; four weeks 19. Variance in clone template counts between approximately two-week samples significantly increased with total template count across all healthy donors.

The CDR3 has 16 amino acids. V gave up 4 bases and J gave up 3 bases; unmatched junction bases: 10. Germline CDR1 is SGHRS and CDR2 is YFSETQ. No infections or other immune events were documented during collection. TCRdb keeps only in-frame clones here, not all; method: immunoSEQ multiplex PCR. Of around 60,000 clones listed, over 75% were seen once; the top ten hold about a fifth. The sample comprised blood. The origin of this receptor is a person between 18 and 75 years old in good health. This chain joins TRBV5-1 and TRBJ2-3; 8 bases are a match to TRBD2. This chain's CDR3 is CASSRITSGRTDTQYF. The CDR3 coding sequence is TGCGCCAGCAGCCGGATTACTAGCGGTCGGACAGATACGCAGTATTTT.